This is a list of T cell receptor beta chains from one sample in a study of cytomegalovirus exposure and HLA in healthy donors. Profiled with immunoSEQ multiplex PCR; TCRdb holds only in-frame clones, not every one. Reported are about 210,000 clones; the ten largest clones contain less than 1%. Input material: PBMCs. The receptors derive from a woman aged 25 to 39 in good health and CMV-seropositive. CDR3s include the opening cysteine and the closing phenylalanine or tryptophan. A D gene is named only where the DNA matches it firmly.

CDR3aa: CASRPPGVNSPLHF
CDR3nt: TGTGCCAGTCGGCCCCCCGGAGTTAATTCACCCCTCCACTTT
d_gene: -
v_gene: TRBV19
j_gene: TRBJ1-6

CDR3aa: CASIETSGHPSTDTQYF
CDR3nt: TGTGCCAGCATCGAGACTAGCGGACATCCTAGCACAGATACGCAGTATTTT
d_gene: TRBD2
v_gene: TRBV27
j_gene: TRBJ2-3

CDR3aa: CASSSGGGLQPQHF
CDR3nt: TGTGCCAGCAGTAGTGGAGGTGGACTGCAGCCCCAGCATTTT
d_gene: -
v_gene: TRBV7-8
j_gene: TRBJ1-5

CDR3aa: CASSPTGTNYGHTF
CDR3nt: TGTGCCAGCTCACCAACAGGGACTAACTATGGCCACACCTTC
d_gene: -
v_gene: TRBV18
j_gene: TRBJ1-2

CDR3aa: CASGYQDTEAFF
CDR3nt: TGTGCTAGTGGTTACCAGGACACTGAAGCTTTCTTT
d_gene: -
v_gene: TRBV12-5
j_gene: TRBJ1-1

CDR3aa: CAWSVPWGTRDNEQFF
CDR3nt: TGTGCCTGGAGTGTACCCTGGGGGACTAGAGACAATGAGCAGTTCTTC
d_gene: TRBD2
v_gene: TRBV30
j_gene: TRBJ2-1

CDR3aa: CASSLRTDYEQYF
CDR3nt: TGTGCCAGCAGTCTGAGGACAGACTACGAGCAGTACTTC
d_gene: -
v_gene: TRBV11-3
j_gene: TRBJ2-7

CDR3aa: CASSHPGGTEAFF
CDR3nt: TGTGCCAGCAGCCACCCAGGGGGCACTGAAGCTTTCTTT
d_gene: TRBD1
v_gene: TRBV14
j_gene: TRBJ1-1

CDR3aa: CASSIDMDRTNTEAFF
CDR3nt: TGTGCCAGTAGTATAGATATGGACAGGACGAACACTGAAGCTTTCTTT
d_gene: TRBD1
v_gene: TRBV19
j_gene: TRBJ1-1

CDR3aa: CASSPSAGLNTEAFF
CDR3nt: TGTGCCAGCTCACCTTCGGCGGGGCTGAACACTGAAGCTTTCTTT
d_gene: -
v_gene: TRBV18
j_gene: TRBJ1-1

CDR3aa: CAWRMTGRNQPQHF
CDR3nt: TGTGCCTGGAGGATGACAGGGAGGAATCAGCCCCAGCATTTT
d_gene: TRBD1
v_gene: TRBV30
j_gene: TRBJ1-5

CDR3aa: CASTTGGNTGELFF
CDR3nt: TGCGCCAGCACGACGGGAGGGAACACCGGGGAGCTGTTTTTT
d_gene: TRBD2
v_gene: TRBV5-1
j_gene: TRBJ2-2

CDR3aa: CASQGLASYNEQFF
CDR3nt: TGTGCCAGCCAGGGACTAGCGAGCTACAATGAGCAGTTCTTC
d_gene: TRBD2
v_gene: TRBV2
j_gene: TRBJ2-1

CDR3aa: CSVATTAAGSYEQYF
CDR3nt: TGCAGCGTTGCTACCACAGCCGCCGGCTCCTACGAGCAGTACTTC
d_gene: -
v_gene: TRBV29-1
j_gene: TRBJ2-7

CDR3aa: CATRDRGNQPQHF
CDR3nt: TGTGCCACCCGGGACAGGGGTAATCAGCCCCAGCATTTT
d_gene: TRBD1
v_gene: TRBV19
j_gene: TRBJ1-5

CDR3aa: CASSLHRTVGEKLFF
CDR3nt: TGTGCCAGCAGCTTACACCGCACTGTCGGGGAAAAACTGTTTTTT
d_gene: -
v_gene: TRBV7-8
j_gene: TRBJ1-4

CDR3aa: CSVAREPREKLFF
CDR3nt: TGCAGCGTCGCCCGGGAGCCAAGGGAAAAACTGTTTTTT
d_gene: -
v_gene: TRBV29-1
j_gene: TRBJ1-4

CDR3aa: CASSPGRGEQYF
CDR3nt: TGTGCCAGCAGTCCCGGTAGGGGCGAGCAGTACTTC
d_gene: -
v_gene: TRBV7-2
j_gene: TRBJ2-7

CDR3aa: CASSSGWRAGNTIYF
CDR3nt: TGTGCCAGCAGCTCGGGATGGAGGGCTGGAAACACCATATATTTT
d_gene: -
v_gene: TRBV7-8
j_gene: TRBJ1-3

CDR3aa: CASSIGDRDLLLSYNEQFF
CDR3nt: TGTGCCAGTAGTATTGGGGACAGGGACCTACTCCTCTCCTACAATGAGCAGTTCTTC
d_gene: TRBD1
v_gene: TRBV19
j_gene: TRBJ2-1

CDR3aa: CASSPLRGLYEKLFF
CDR3nt: TGTGCCAGCAGTCCACTCAGGGGGCTGTATGAAAAACTGTTTTTT
d_gene: TRBD1
v_gene: TRBV28
j_gene: TRBJ1-4

CDR3aa: CASSYGVAGYNEQFF
CDR3nt: TGTGCCAGCAGTTATGGTGTCGCGGGGTACAATGAGCAGTTCTTC
d_gene: -
v_gene: TRBV6-5
j_gene: TRBJ2-1

CDR3aa: CASSMLLPSSYNEQFF
CDR3nt: TGTGCCAGTAGTATGTTACTACCGAGCTCCTACAATGAGCAGTTCTTC
d_gene: -
v_gene: TRBV19
j_gene: TRBJ2-1

CDR3aa: CASSGGQGESGELFF
CDR3nt: TGTGCCAGCAGTGGGGGACAGGGGGAGTCCGGGGAGCTGTTTTTT
d_gene: TRBD1
v_gene: TRBV6-5
j_gene: TRBJ2-2

CDR3aa: CASSAGGSGNTIYF
CDR3nt: TGTGCCAGCAGTGCAGGGGGGTCTGGAAACACCATATATTTT
d_gene: TRBD1
v_gene: TRBV2
j_gene: TRBJ1-3

CDR3aa: CAISLGQWNTGELFF
CDR3nt: TGTGCCATCAGCCTGGGACAGTGGAACACCGGGGAGCTGTTTTTT
d_gene: TRBD1
v_gene: TRBV10-3
j_gene: TRBJ2-2

CDR3aa: CASSNSGGGFGGYNEQFF
CDR3nt: TGTGCCAGCAGCAATAGCGGGGGGGGCTTTGGTGGATACAATGAGCAGTTCTTC
d_gene: TRBD2
v_gene: TRBV5-4
j_gene: TRBJ2-1